Listed below are T cell receptor beta chains from one sample, sequenced in a study of control samples from healthy donors and cancer patients. The repertoire was sequenced with immunoSEQ multiplex PCR; TCRdb's copy has only in-frame clones and lacks some. The sample contains some 120,000 clones, 85% to 90% of which appear only once. Specimen: PBMCs. All receptors come from a woman aged 50 to 65 with colorectal cancer. Each CDR3 is given with its conserved first and last residue. Fields, in order: D gene, J gene, V gene, clone size, CDR3 DNA, CDR3 protein. A D gene is named only where the DNA matches it firmly. The size of a clone is reported for some rows only, either as once, few or many, or as a class for expanded clones.

>-|TRBJ2-7|TRBV19|-
TGTGCCAGTAGTCCCCGGACGCCGGGCGAGCAGTACTTC
CASSPRTPGEQYF
>-|TRBJ2-5|TRBV5-1|-
TGCGCCAGCAGCGATGAGCAGGGTGATGAGACCCAGTACTTC
CASSDEQGDETQYF
>-|TRBJ2-7|TRBV7-8|-
TGTGCCAGCAGCTTAGCGCAACCAGACGAGCAGTACTTC
CASSLAQPDEQYF
>TRBD2|TRBJ2-5|TRBV5-1|-
TGCGCCAGCAGCCCAGCGGGGGGGGGTTTTTCGAAGACCCAGTACTTC
CASSPAGGGFSKTQYF
>-|TRBJ2-6|TRBV6-6|-
TGTGCCAGCAGTCCACAGGGTAGCTCTGGGGCCAACGTCCTGACTTTC
CASSPQGSSGANVLTF
>-|TRBJ2-7|TRBV30|-
TGTGCCTGGAGTGACAGGACCTACGAGCAGTACTTC
CAWSDRTYEQYF
>-|TRBJ2-2|TRBV7-3|-
TGTGCCAGCAGCTTAAGGCGCGGTACCGGGGAGCTGTTTTTT
CASSLRRGTGELFF
>-|TRBJ2-3|TRBV14|-
TGTGCCAGCAGCCAAGACAGGCACAGTAGGCAGTATTTT
CASSQDRHSRQYF
>-|TRBJ2-2|TRBV6-1|-
TGTGCCAGCAGTGAAGTTGTAGGGACCCCTTTCACCGGGGAGCTGTTTTTT
CASSEVVGTPFTGELFF
>-|TRBJ1-1|TRBV15|-
TGTGCCACCAGCAGTGGGAACACTGAAGCTTTCTTT
CATSSGNTEAFF
>-|TRBJ2-5|TRBV7-3|-
TGTGCCAGCAGCTTAAGTTTTGGAGAGACCCAGTACTTC
CASSLSFGETQYF
>-|TRBJ2-7|TRBV19|-
TGTGCCAGTAGTACAGGGCCAGTGGGCGAGCAGTACTTC
CASSTGPVGEQYF
>TRBD1|TRBJ1-1|TRBV6-5|once
TGTGCCAGCAGGGGACAGGGATGGGCTTTCTTT
CASRGQGWAFF
>TRBD1|TRBJ1-5|TRBV7-6|-
TGTGCCAGCAGCTTTGGGGACAGGGGAGATCAGCCCCAGCATTTT
CASSFGDRGDQPQHF
>-|TRBJ2-2|TRBV3-1/TRBV3-2|once
TGTGCCAGCAGTAAACTAGACATGGGGACCGGGGAGCTGTTTTTT
CASSKLDMGTGELFF
>-|TRBJ1-3|TRBV10-3|-
TGTGCCATCAGTGAGGCAGGAGGAAACACCATATATTTT
CAISEAGGNTIYF
>TRBD1|TRBJ1-5|TRBV24-1|-
TGTGCCACCAGTGATTTGGGTCCCTACAGGGGTAGTCAGCCCCAGCATTTT
CATSDLGPYRGSQPQHF
>TRBD2|TRBJ2-5|TRBV2|-
TGTGCCAGCAGTCATACTAGCGGGAGGTCGGGGACCCAGTACTTC
CASSHTSGRSGTQYF
>-|TRBJ2-2|TRBV6-1|-
TGTGCCAGCAGTGAAAAGCACGGGGGTGGTAACACCGGGGAGCTGTTTTTT
CASSEKHGGGNTGELFF
>TRBD1|TRBJ2-6|TRBV5-1|-
TGCGCCAGCAGACGGACAGGGACTGGGGCCAACGTCCTGACTTTC
CASRRTGTGANVLTF
>-|TRBJ2-1|TRBV5-1|-
TGCGCCAGCAGCTTGGAAGGTTACCAGCAGTTCTTC
CASSLEGYQQFF
>-|TRBJ1-2|TRBV5-1|-
TGCGCCAGCAGCGACTGGGACACCGCCTATGGCTACACCTTC
CASSDWDTAYGYTF